This T cell receptor beta chain was sequenced during a study of shared clonotypes between healthy human individuals. Study findings and constraints: Sorted-subset samples were not fully sequenced, rarefaction indicated.

The naive CD8 population came from CD45RO-negative cells selected for CCR7, without terminally differentiated effector memory CD45RA+ cells. This CDR3 region has 16 residues. Germline-derived CDR1 and CDR2 are SGDLS and YYNGEE. J lost 1 base, V lost 3 bases, and 6 bases had no gene match. This clone was detected only once. Its specificity is not known. Measured with immunoSEQ multiplex PCR; TCRdb has only the in-frame clones, and not every one. The sample lists 600,000 or so clones, 85% to 95% seen once, with over 0.1% in the top ten. Material for sequencing was naive CD8+ T cells sorted from blood. This receptor was identified in a woman in her 30s in good health. The chain recombines TRBV9 with TRBJ2-2; 7 nucleotides align to TRBD1. The CDR3 DNA reads TGTGCCAGCAGCGCAGCCGGGACAGTGAACACCGGGGAGCTGTTTTTT. This gives the protein CASSAAGTVNTGELFF.